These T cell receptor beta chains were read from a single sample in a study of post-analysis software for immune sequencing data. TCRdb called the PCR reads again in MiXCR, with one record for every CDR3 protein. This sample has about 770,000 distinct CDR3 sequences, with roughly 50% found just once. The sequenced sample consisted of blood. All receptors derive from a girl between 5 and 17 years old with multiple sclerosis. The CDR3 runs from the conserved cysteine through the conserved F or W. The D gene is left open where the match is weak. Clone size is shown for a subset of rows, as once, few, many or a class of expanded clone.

TGTGCCAGCAGCGTAGTCTCTAGCGGGAGAGAGACCCAGTACTTC CASSVVSSGRETQYF TRBJ2-5 TRBD2 TRBV9 few
TGCGCCAGCAGCCCGGGGACAGGCGACTCCCGGCCCCAGCATTTT CASSPGTGDSRPQHF TRBJ1-5 TRBD1 TRBV5-1 few
TGCGCCAGCAGCTTACAAGGTGAAGCTTTCTTT CASSLQGEAFF TRBJ1-1 - TRBV5-1 few
TGTGCCAGCAGTTTAGCACCTACCCCCTACAATGAGCAGTTCTTC CASSLAPTPYNEQFF TRBJ2-1 - TRBV12-3/TRBV12-4 -
TGTGCCAGCAGTTTAAGGGGGTTAAGCTCCTACAATGAGCAGTTCTTC CASSLRGLSSYNEQFF TRBJ2-1 - TRBV12-3/TRBV12-4 -
TGTGCCAGCAGTTACTCTCAAAAAGCTTTCTTT CASSYSQKAFF TRBJ1-1 - TRBV6-5 once
TGTGCCAGCAGTTTCGGACTAGCGGGAGGGCTCTCCTACAATGAGCAGTTCTTC CASSFGLAGGLSYNEQFF TRBJ2-1 TRBD2 TRBV11-2 -
TGTGCCTGGAGTGTCGGAGCGCTTCCTAACTATGGCTACACCTTC CAWSVGALPNYGYTF TRBJ1-2 - TRBV30 -
TGTGCCAGCAGTTTGGGAGGGGGCGCTGAGCAGTTCTTC CASSLGGGAEQFF TRBJ2-1 - TRBV12-3/TRBV12-4 few
TGCGCCAGCAGCCAAGACGGGACTAGCGGTGCCTACGAGCAGTACTTC CASSQDGTSGAYEQYF TRBJ2-7 TRBD2 TRBV4-1 -
TGTGCCAGCAGCTGGGCGGGGGGCCGCTCTGGAAACACCATATATTTT CASSWAGGRSGNTIYF TRBJ1-3 - TRBV28 few
TGCGCCAGCAGCTTGCAGCGGGGGGTCACAGATACGCAGTATTTT CASSLQRGVTDTQYF TRBJ2-3 TRBD2 TRBV5-1 -
TGTGCCAGCAGTGAGGGGCCTTACCACTCTAGCACAGATACGCAGTATTTT CASSEGPYHSSTDTQYF TRBJ2-3 - TRBV6-1 -
TGTGCCAGCAGCCTACCGGCGGGGGACGAGCAGTACTTC CASSLPAGDEQYF TRBJ2-7 TRBD2 TRBV7-9 -
TGCAGTGCTAGAGATTGGACGGGGACCTCCACAGATACGCAGTATTTT CSARDWTGTSTDTQYF TRBJ2-3 - TRBV20-1 -
TGTGCCAGCAGCCAAGGGGTCTCCGAGCGACAGAGCAATGAGCAGTTCTTC CASSQGVSERQSNEQFF TRBJ2-1 - TRBV3-1 -
TGTGCCAGCAGTGCCGGACAGGGAGGCTATGGCTACACCTTC CASSAGQGGYGYTF TRBJ1-2 TRBD1 TRBV9 few
TGTGCCAGCAGCTTGGACAGGGCGGGTTACGGGGAGACCCAGTACTTC CASSLDRAGYGETQYF TRBJ2-5 TRBD1 TRBV7-9 -
TGTGCCAGCAGTTACGGGGTCCAGGGCAATCAGCCCCAGCATTTT CASSYGVQGNQPQHF TRBJ1-5 - TRBV6-2/TRBV6-3 -
TGCGCCAGCAGCTCCGGGACTAGCGGGGTGCGTAGGGACATTCAGTACTTC CASSSGTSGVRRDIQYF TRBJ2-4 TRBD2 TRBV4-1 -
TGTGCCAGCAGTCCGAACCGTTTAACCGGGGGCTCCTCTGGGGCCAACGTCCTGACTTTC CASSPNRLTGGSSGANVLTF TRBJ2-6 - TRBV2 -
TGCAGTGCTGACAGGACTAAGCAGTACTTC CSADRTKQYF TRBJ2-4 - TRBV20-1 few
TGTACCATCAGTGAGTCGGCTAGCGGGAGACTTGAGCAGTTCTTC CTISESASGRLEQFF TRBJ2-1 TRBD2 TRBV10-3 -
TGCAGCGCGACGACAGGCACCAATCAGCCCCAGCATTTT CSATTGTNQPQHF TRBJ1-5 - TRBV29-1 -
TGTGCCAGCAGCCAAGACCTATCCGGCCCCTACGAGCAGTACTTC CASSQDLSGPYEQYF TRBJ2-7 - TRBV3-1 -
TGTGCCAGCTCACCACAGGGGCCGATGACTGAAGCTTTCTTT CASSPQGPMTEAFF TRBJ1-1 - TRBV18 -
TGTGCCAGCAGCTCGACAGGGTATGGCAATCAGCCCCAGCATTTT CASSSTGYGNQPQHF TRBJ1-5 TRBD1 TRBV7-2 -
TGTGCCACCAGTGACCTGAACGACAGGGGGCTTCGCTACACCTTC CATSDLNDRGLRYTF TRBJ1-2 TRBD1 TRBV24-1 few